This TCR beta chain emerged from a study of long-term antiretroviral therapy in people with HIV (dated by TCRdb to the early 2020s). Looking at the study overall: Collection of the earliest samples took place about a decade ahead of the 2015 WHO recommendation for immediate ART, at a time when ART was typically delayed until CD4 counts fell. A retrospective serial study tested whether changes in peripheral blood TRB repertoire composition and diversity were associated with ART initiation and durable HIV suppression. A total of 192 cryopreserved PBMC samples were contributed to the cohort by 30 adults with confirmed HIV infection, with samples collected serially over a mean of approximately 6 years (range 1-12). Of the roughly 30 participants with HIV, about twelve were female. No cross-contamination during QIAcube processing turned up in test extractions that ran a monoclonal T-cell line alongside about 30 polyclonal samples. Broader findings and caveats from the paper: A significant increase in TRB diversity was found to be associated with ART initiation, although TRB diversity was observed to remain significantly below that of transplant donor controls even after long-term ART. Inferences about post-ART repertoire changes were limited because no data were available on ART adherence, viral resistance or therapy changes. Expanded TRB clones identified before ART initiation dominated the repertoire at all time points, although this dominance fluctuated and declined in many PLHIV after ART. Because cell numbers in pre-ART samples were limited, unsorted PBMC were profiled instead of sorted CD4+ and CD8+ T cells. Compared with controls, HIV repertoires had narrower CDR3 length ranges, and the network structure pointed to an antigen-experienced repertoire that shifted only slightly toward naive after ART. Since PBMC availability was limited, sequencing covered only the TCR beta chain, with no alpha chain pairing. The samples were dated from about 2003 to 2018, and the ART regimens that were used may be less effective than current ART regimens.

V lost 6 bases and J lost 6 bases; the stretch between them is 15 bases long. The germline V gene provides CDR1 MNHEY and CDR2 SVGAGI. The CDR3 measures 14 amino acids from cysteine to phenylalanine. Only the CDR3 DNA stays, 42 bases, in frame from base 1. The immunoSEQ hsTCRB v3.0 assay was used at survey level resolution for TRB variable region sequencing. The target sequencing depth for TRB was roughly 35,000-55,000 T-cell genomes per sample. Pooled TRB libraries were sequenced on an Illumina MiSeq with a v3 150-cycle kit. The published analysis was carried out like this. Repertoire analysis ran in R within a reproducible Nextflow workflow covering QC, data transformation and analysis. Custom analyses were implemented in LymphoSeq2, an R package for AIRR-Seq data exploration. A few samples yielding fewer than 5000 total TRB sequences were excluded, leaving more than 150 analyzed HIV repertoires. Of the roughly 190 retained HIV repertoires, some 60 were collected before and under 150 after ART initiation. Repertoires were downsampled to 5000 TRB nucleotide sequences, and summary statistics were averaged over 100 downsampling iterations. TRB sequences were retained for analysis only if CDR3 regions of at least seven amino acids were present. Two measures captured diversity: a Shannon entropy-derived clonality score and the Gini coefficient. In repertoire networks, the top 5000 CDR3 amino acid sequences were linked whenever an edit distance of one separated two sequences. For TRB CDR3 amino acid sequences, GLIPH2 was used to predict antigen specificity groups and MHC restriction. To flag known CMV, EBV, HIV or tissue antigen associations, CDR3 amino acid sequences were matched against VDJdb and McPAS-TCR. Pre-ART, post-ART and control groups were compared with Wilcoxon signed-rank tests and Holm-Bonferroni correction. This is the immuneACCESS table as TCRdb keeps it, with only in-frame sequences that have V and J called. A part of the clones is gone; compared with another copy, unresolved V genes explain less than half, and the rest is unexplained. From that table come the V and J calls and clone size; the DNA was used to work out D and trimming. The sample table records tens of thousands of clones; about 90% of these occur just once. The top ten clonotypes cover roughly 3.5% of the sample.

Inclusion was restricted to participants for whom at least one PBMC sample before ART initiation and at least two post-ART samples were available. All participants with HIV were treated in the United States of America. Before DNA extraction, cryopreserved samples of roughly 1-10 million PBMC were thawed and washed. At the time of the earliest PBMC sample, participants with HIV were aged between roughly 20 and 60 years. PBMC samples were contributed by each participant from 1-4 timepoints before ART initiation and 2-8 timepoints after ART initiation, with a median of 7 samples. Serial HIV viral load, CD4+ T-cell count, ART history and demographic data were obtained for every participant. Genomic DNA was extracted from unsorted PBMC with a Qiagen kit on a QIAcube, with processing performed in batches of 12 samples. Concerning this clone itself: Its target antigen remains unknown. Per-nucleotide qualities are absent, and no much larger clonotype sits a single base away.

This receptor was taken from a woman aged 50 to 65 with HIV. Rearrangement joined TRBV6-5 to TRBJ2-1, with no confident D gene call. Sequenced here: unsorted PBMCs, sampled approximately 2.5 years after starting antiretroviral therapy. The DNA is TGTGCCAGCAGCCCAAGGATGTCGACCAATGAGCAGTTCTTC. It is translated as CASSPRMSTNEQFF.